These T cell receptor beta chains were read from a single sample in a study of molecular identifiers for immune sequencing clone quantification. TCRdb fed the PCR reads into MiXCR, producing one record per CDR3 protein. The table records about half a million distinct CDR3 sequences, about a quarter of them present only once. The material sequenced was naive CD8+ T cells from blood, with Jurkat cell RNA spiked in. The receptors stem from a human donor in good health. Some libraries in this study had Jurkat cell RNA spiked in. CDR3s include the opening cysteine and the closing phenylalanine or tryptophan. Fields, in order: V gene, CDR3 protein.

v_call: TRBV7-9
cdr3_aa: CASSLPPGRVEETQYF

v_call: TRBV28
cdr3_aa: CASSYPEEGLIPYEQYF

v_call: TRBV29-1
cdr3_aa: CSVELTATFRDLSNEQFF

v_call: TRBV25-1
cdr3_aa: CASSLHDSGANVLTF

v_call: TRBV4-3
cdr3_aa: CASSQDEGGANNSPLHF

v_call: TRBV9
cdr3_aa: CASGGTRAEAFF

v_call: TRBV30
cdr3_aa: CAWEGNSGANVLTF

v_call: TRBV5-1
cdr3_aa: CASSWAGGPTDTQYF

v_call: TRBV6-5
cdr3_aa: CASSYSPFSTDTQYF

v_call: TRBV27
cdr3_aa: CASSLLLPHGTDTQYF

v_call: TRBV6-1
cdr3_aa: CASSLGTVGGETQYF

v_call: TRBV15
cdr3_aa: CATSSFRQGSRGEQYF

v_call: TRBV4-3
cdr3_aa: CASSQDHVGSQQFF

v_call: TRBV4-3
cdr3_aa: CASSAWRNYEQNF

v_call: TRBV7-9
cdr3_aa: CASSSLGALDEKLFF

v_call: TRBV2
cdr3_aa: CASSTSINYNEQFF

v_call: TRBV7-2
cdr3_aa: CASSLWPSGGDEQYF

v_call: TRBV4-3
cdr3_aa: CASSQGRGDTYEQYF

v_call: TRBV12-3/TRBV12-4
cdr3_aa: CASSPRTSVSYNEQFF

v_call: TRBV19
cdr3_aa: CASSTADIGNQPQHF

v_call: TRBV12-3/TRBV12-4
cdr3_aa: CASRGQGADTYEQYF

v_call: TRBV6-1
cdr3_aa: CASSATGQGRTEAFF

v_call: TRBV7-9
cdr3_aa: CASTRALDEQYF

v_call: TRBV6-2/TRBV6-3
cdr3_aa: CASSELAGGRYNEQFF

v_call: TRBV7-9
cdr3_aa: CASSSTGMNTEAFF

v_call: TRBV9
cdr3_aa: CASSVGVASYEQYF

v_call: TRBV28
cdr3_aa: CASSWIRDRELSELFF

v_call: TRBV7-9
cdr3_aa: CASSSNAGVGQETQYF

v_call: TRBV7-2
cdr3_aa: CASRRVYVTTSTDTQYF

v_call: TRBV13
cdr3_aa: CASSFRDRTYEQYF

v_call: TRBV9
cdr3_aa: CASSVGRTGGELFF

v_call: TRBV7-9
cdr3_aa: CASSLFRGTEAFF

v_call: TRBV19
cdr3_aa: CASSIVGGRGKNIQYF

v_call: TRBV11-3
cdr3_aa: CASSFGLANEQYF

v_call: TRBV7-9
cdr3_aa: CASSLTDPSGAFF